The 8 T cell receptor beta chains in this list originate from one sample, sequenced in a study of blood T cell repertoires in COVID-19. Sequenced by immunoSEQ multiplex PCR; TCRdb stores in-frame clones only, minus some. In the table there are around 400,000 clones, approximately 89% of which are singletons. The specimen sequenced was peripheral blood. These receptors were taken from a woman in her twenties or thirties with COVID-19, enrolled during active disease.

This chain joins TRBV2 and TRBJ2-5; weak D call: TRBD2 (5 bases). This CDR3 has 13 residues. Germline CDR1 is SNHLY and CDR2 is FYNNEI. Trimming shortened V by 4 bases and J by 5 bases, and 11 bases separated the two germline ends. In DNA, the CDR3 is TGTGCCAGCAGTGCGGGGATATGGGAGACCCAGTACTTC. Amino acid sequence: CASSAGIWETQYF.

The CDR3 nucleotides read TGTGCCAGCAGCAACTGGGACAGGGGAGAAGCTTTCTTT. As protein: CASSNWDRGEAFF. The rearrangement links TRBV3-1 (or the pseudogene TRBV3-2) to TRBJ1-1; 10 bases agree with TRBD1. The CDR3 contains 13 residues. Trimming cost V 5 bases and J 8 bases; bases outside gene matches: 5. CDR1 LGHDT and CDR2 YNNKEL come from the germline V gene (reference sequence).

This clone has only one observation. J is TRBJ2-2 and V is TRBV29-1; D is possibly TRBD2 (5 bases). The CDR3 is made up of 12 amino acids. Trimming stripped 7 bases from V and 5 bases from J, with 11 bases between. Per the germline V gene, CDR1 is SQVTM and CDR2 is ANQGSEA. Here the CDR3 DNA reads TGCAGCGCCGGACTCGGTACCGGGGAGCTGTTTTTT. Its protein product is CSAGLGTGELFF.

The chain links TRBV10-1 to TRBJ1-2; 9 bases map to TRBD1. The V segment lost 3 bases and the J segment 8 bases; nucleotides outside the gene matches: 4. Germline CDR1 WNHNN, CDR2 SYGVQD (reference sequence). The CDR3 totals 13 residues. The CDR3 nucleotides are TGCGCCAGCAGTGATTGGACAGGGGAAGGCTACACCTTC. Its translation: CASSDWTGEGYTF.

This chain links TRBV29-1 with TRBJ2-7, with 11 positions matching TRBD2. The CDR3 has 14 amino acids. Germline V gene data show CDR1 as SQVTM and CDR2 as ANQGSEA. After removal of 6 bases from V and 0 bases from J, the junction contained 4 bases not matched to a gene. The CDR3 reads CSVLGTSGSYEQYF. CDR3 nucleotide sequence: TGCAGCGTCCTTGGGACTAGCGGCTCCTACGAGCAGTACTTC.

In the case of this clone: One end of the junction does not line up with germline, which may come from a read error. The chain recombines TRBV28 with TRBJ2-4; 8 bases line up with TRBD1. Germline V gene data show CDR1 as MDHEN and CDR2 as SYDVKM. There are 13 residues in the CDR3. CDR3 in amino acids: CASSTPLTGEIFF. The CDR3 region has the DNA TGTGCCAGCAGTACCCCGTTGACAGGGGAAATTTTCTTT.

This chain links TRBV3-1 (or the pseudogene TRBV3-2) with TRBJ2-4; 12 bases are shared with TRBD2. The J segment lost 3 bases and the V segment lost 6 bases, leaving 6 bases of the junction unmatched. CDR3 size: 16 residues. Germline CDR1 is LGHDT and CDR2 is YNNKEL (reference sequence). In DNA, the CDR3 is TGTGCCAGCAGAATGACTAGCGGGAGTAACAAAAACATTCAGTACTTC. Translating gives CASRMTSGSNKNIQYF.

J is TRBJ2-2 and V is TRBV4-2; D is perhaps TRBD2 (6 bases). CDR1 is LGHNA, CDR2 YNFKEQ, per germline. V was shortened by 5 bases and J by 0 bases, with 16 bases between the two germline ends. The CDR3 is 17 residues long. This CDR3 reads CASSWGVGDTNTGELFF. Written as DNA, the CDR3 is TGTGCCAGCAGCTGGGGGGTTGGGGATACGAACACCGGGGAGCTGTTTTTT.